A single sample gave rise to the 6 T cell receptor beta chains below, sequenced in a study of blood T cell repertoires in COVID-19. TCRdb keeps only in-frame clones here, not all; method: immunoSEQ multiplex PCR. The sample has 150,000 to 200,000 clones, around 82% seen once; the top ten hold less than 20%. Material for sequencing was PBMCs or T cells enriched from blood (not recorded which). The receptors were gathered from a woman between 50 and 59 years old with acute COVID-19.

The CDR3 DNA reads as TGTGCCAGCAGCATCCTCCGAGGACAGGGTGGGGAGACCCAGTACTTC. Its protein product is CASSILRGQGGETQYF. The chain employs TRBV5-8 and TRBJ2-5, with 8 bases aligning to TRBD1. V shed 4 bases and J 5 bases; nucleotides not matched to a gene: 13. The germline V gene has CDR1 SGHTS and CDR2 YDEGEE. The CDR3 runs to 16 residues.

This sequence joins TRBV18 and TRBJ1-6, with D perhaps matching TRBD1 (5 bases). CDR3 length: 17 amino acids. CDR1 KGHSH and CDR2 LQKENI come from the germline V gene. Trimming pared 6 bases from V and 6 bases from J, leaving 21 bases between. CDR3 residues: CASSLTAGGDFNSPLHF. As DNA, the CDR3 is TGTGCCAGCTCCCTGACGGCCGGGGGGGATTTTAATTCACCCCTCCACTTT.

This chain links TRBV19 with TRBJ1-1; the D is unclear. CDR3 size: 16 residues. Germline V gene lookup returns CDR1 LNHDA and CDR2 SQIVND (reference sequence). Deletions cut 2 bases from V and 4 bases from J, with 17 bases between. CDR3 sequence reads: CASSILSGWGGTEAFF. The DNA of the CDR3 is TGTGCCAGTAGTATACTATCGGGTTGGGGAGGCACTGAAGCTTTCTTT.

CDR3 in amino acids: CASSQDRRMNTEAFF. The CDR3 nucleotides are TGTGCCAGTAGTCAAGACAGGAGAATGAACACTGAAGCTTTCTTT. The V call is TRBV19, the J call TRBJ1-1, with D possibly TRBD1 on 6 matching bases. The CDR3 consists of 15 residues. Germline CDR1 LNHDA, CDR2 SQIVND (reference sequence). Trimming took off 5 bases at V and 0 bases at J, with 13 bases between the two ends.

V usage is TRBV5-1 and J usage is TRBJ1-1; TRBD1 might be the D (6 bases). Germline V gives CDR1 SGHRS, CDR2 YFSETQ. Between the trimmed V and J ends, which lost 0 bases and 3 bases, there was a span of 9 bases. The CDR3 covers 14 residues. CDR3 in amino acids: CASSLGAGDTEAFF. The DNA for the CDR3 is TGCGCCAGCAGCTTGGGAGCAGGGGACACTGAAGCTTTCTTT.

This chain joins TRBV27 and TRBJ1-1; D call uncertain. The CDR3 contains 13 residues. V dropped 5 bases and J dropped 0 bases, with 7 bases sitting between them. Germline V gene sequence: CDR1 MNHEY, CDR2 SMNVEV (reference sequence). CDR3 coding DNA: TGTGCCAGCAGTAGGGAGGTGAACACTGAAGCTTTCTTT. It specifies CASSREVNTEAFF.